These 28 T cell receptor beta chains originate from one sample sequenced in a study of Graves' ophthalmopathy and Graves' hyperthyroidism (dated by TCRdb to 2016 to 2018). The sequencer was an Illumina HiSeq 2000. For repertoire sequencing, TCR beta CDR3 regions were amplified from RNA transcripts. HTBI primers and the Qiagen OneStep RT-PCR kit were used in a first-round RT-PCR, which was followed by a second-round multiplex PCR, size selection and purification. TCRdb reanalyzed the raw reads on its own, using fastp at Q25 for trimming and MiXCR for clone calling, and kept in-frame beta chains. All rows with the same CDR3 protein become a single entry with the most common DNA and genes. This sample is represented by about 210,000 distinct CDR3 sequences; around 30% of them were singletons. In total, the top ten clones hold approximately 9.6% of the sample. The sequenced sample consisted of peripheral blood. Every receptor here comes from a middle-aged man with Graves' ophthalmopathy. Donor details come from another sample of the same person, matched by shared clones.

V and J are TRBV6-2 or TRBV6-3 and TRBJ1-1; D is uncertain. V lost 2 bases to trimming and J lost 4 bases, with 17 bases between them. The germline CDR1 and CDR2 sequences are MNHEY and SVGEGT. The CDR3 has 16 residues. The CDR3 nucleotides are TGTGCCAGCAGTTACAGGGCATTCCCTATGGTCACTGAAGCTTTCTTT. This encodes CASSYRAFPMVTEAFF.

This clonotype has a count of ten or more. This sequence joins TRBV9 and TRBJ2-7, with D uncertain. Trimming removed 3 bases at V and 3 bases at J, with 16 bases between. This CDR3 comprises 15 residues. CDR1 and CDR2 (germline): SGDLS, YYNGEE. CDR3 DNA sequence: TGTGCCAGCAGCGCCCATCACGAAGGGCTCTACGAGCAGTACTTC. This gives the protein CASSAHHEGLYEQYF.

This clonotype was seen many times. The chain carries TRBV9 and TRBJ2-5; perhaps TRBD2 as D (6 bases). The CDR3 contains 15 residues. Germline CDR1 is SGDLS and CDR2 is YYNGEE. The V gene lost 0 bases and the J gene lost 2 bases, with 11 bases spanning the gap. Here the CDR3 reads CASSVAVAEQETQYF. CDR3 nucleotide sequence: TGTGCCAGCAGCGTAGCTGTAGCGGAACAAGAGACCCAGTACTTC.

This clonotype appeared many times. The rearrangement links TRBV6-2 or TRBV6-3 to TRBJ1-5, with TRBD1 matching over 9 bases. J gave up 6 bases and V 7 bases, and 4 bases lay outside the gene matches. Germline values: CDR1 MNHEY, CDR2 SVGEGT. The CDR3 length is 13 residues. Here the CDR3 DNA reads TGTGCCAGCAAGGTGGGACAGGGTCAGCCCCAGCATTTT. Encoded protein: CASKVGQGQPQHF.

This clonotype has a handful of counts. The chain combines TRBV12-3 or TRBV12-4 with TRBJ2-7; D uncertain. V was cut by 6 bases and J by 6 bases, with 18 bases left in between. The CDR3 runs 14 residues. CDR3 nucleotides: TGTGCCAGCAGCCCCTATAGGTCTCGTGGCGAGCAGTACTTC. Its translation is CASSPYRSRGEQYF.

This clonotype occurred a few times. The J gene is TRBJ1-1, the V gene TRBV12-3 or TRBV12-4; TRBD1 matches at 9 bases. This CDR3 is 14 amino acids long. Losses at the gene ends were 7 bases for V and 5 bases for J; bases not matched to a gene: 8. The DNA of the CDR3 is TGTGCCAGCATTCCCCTCGGGACAGGGACTGAAGCTTTCTTT. This codes for CASIPLGTGTEAFF.

Many counts were recorded for this clonotype. A read error may be the cause here, since a much bigger clone is one base away. This chain joins TRBV27 and TRBJ2-5; D gene ambiguous. V lost 6 bases, J lost 4 bases, and 18 bases lay in between. The length of the CDR3 is 15 residues. In germline, CDR1 is MNHEY, CDR2 SMNVEV (reference sequence). The CDR3: CASSHTFASPETQYF. The CDR3 DNA is TGTGCCAGCAGCCACACTTTTGCTAGTCCAGAGACCCAGTACTTC.

This clonotype was detected many times. The V gene is TRBV10-1, the J gene TRBJ2-2; 7 nucleotides line up with TRBD2. The CDR3 runs to 14 residues. Germline CDR1 WNHNN, CDR2 SYGVQD (reference sequence). The junction had 3 bases not matched to a gene; V was cut back by 4 bases and J by 4 bases. CDR3 bases: TGCGCCAGCAGTGTTGGGGGGGGCACCGGGGAGCTGTTTTTT. Its protein product is CASSVGGGTGELFF.

This clonotype was detected ten times or more. This rearrangement joins TRBV6-5 to TRBJ2-7; possibly TRBD1 for D (6 bases). Germline CDR1 is MNHEY and CDR2 is SVGAGI. The CDR3 sequence is 15 residues long. V was shortened by 8 bases and J by 7 bases, with 24 bases between the two germline ends. The CDR3 DNA reads TGTGCCAGCTGTTTTTTTCGGAACAGGGTGGTTGAGCAGTACTTC. Translated, it gives CASCFFRNRVVEQYF.

V gene TRBV7-3 combines with J gene TRBJ2-7; perhaps TRBD1 as D (6 bases). Trimming stripped 9 bases from V and 0 bases from J, with 6 bases between. There are 11 residues in the CDR3. CDR1 is SGHTA and CDR2 is FQGTGA in the germline V gene. This chain's CDR3 is CARDSSYEQYF. The CDR3 DNA is TGTGCCAGGGACAGCTCCTACGAGCAGTACTTC.

This clonotype was recorded many times. The chain joins TRBV11-2 to TRBJ2-2, with a tentative D call TRBD2 (5 bases). CDR1 and CDR2 from the germline V gene are SGHAT and FQNNGV. This CDR3 has 14 amino acids. The V end lost 6 bases, the J end lost 2 bases, and 10 bases lay between the germline ends. CDR3 in DNA: TGTGCCAGCAGTACTAGGGAAAACACCGGGGAGCTGTTTTTT. Translated: CASSTRENTGELFF. Using reference TRBV11-2 and TRBJ2-2 for the parts outside the CDR3, the full variable domain is EAGVAQSPRYKIIEKRQSVAFWCNPISGHATLYWYQQILGQGPKLLIQFQNNGVVDDSQLPKDRFSAERLKGVDSTLKIQPAKLEDSAVYLCASSTRENTGELFFGEGSRLTVL.

At least ten counts were recorded for this clonotype. The V gene is TRBV11-2, the J gene TRBJ2-5; a possible D gene is TRBD2 (7 bases). V was pared by 2 bases and J by 4 bases, with 20 bases between. CDR3 length equals 17 residues. Per germline, CDR1 SGHAT and CDR2 FQNNGV. The CDR3 reads CASSLKPGGGAGETQYF. The CDR3 nucleotides read TGTGCCAGCAGCTTAAAGCCTGGGGGGGGCGCGGGAGAGACCCAGTACTTC.

V gene TRBV6-2 or TRBV6-3 combines with J gene TRBJ1-5; D is undetermined. The CDR3 runs to 15 residues. Germline V lookup: CDR1 MNHEY, CDR2 SVGEGT. Trimming pared 4 bases from V and 1 base from J, leaving 11 bases between. The chain's CDR3 is CASSLNHWSNQPQHF. CDR3 coding DNA: TGTGCCAGCAGTTTGAACCATTGGAGCAATCAGCCCCAGCATTTT.

There are many counts of this clonotype. This could be a read error, since a much larger clone is one nucleotide away. In nucleotides, the CDR3 is TGTGCCAGCACCCAGGGGAATCCACCCCTCCACTTT. Its protein product is CASTQGNPPLHF. This chain joins TRBV12-3 or TRBV12-4 and TRBJ1-6; TRBD1 is a possible D gene (6 bases). Deletions cut 7 bases from V and 11 bases from J, with 12 bases between. The CDR3 totals 12 residues.

This clonotype was recorded many times. The V gene is TRBV29-1, the J gene TRBJ2-7, with D perhaps matching TRBD1 or TRBD2 (5 bases each). The CDR3 runs to 12 residues. Trimming removed 3 bases from V and 1 base from J, with 7 bases in between. The germline V gene has CDR1 SQVTM and CDR2 ANQGSEA. CDR3 residues: CSVEGVSYEQYF. The CDR3 DNA follows: TGCAGCGTTGAGGGGGTGTCCTACGAGCAGTACTTC.

This clonotype was seen many times. This chain links TRBV12-3 or TRBV12-4 with TRBJ1-6, with D possibly TRBD1 on 6 matching bases. CDR3 size: 14 residues. Trimming took 3 bases from V and 7 from J, leaving 10 bases between them. The CDR3, as DNA: TGTGCCAGCAGTTTTCAGGGGACGAATTCACCCCTCCACTTT. Its translation: CASSFQGTNSPLHF.

This clonotype was recorded at least ten times. The chain employs TRBV2 and TRBJ2-7; TRBD1 matches at 9 bases. In germline, CDR1 is SNHLY, CDR2 FYNNEI. The CDR3 runs to 16 residues. J lost 9 bases, V lost 0 bases, and 12 bases had no gene match. Written as DNA, the CDR3 is TGTGCCAGCAGTGAAGCGCTCCGGGACAGGGCCCGGGGGCAGTACTTC. It specifies CASSEALRDRARGQYF.

This clonotype occurred many times. V and J are TRBV28 and TRBJ2-7; 12 bases map to TRBD2. Germline trimming cut 4 bases from V and 7 bases from J; bases unmatched to any gene: 11. The CDR3 has 16 residues. Per the germline V gene, CDR1 is MDHEN and CDR2 is SYDVKM. The CDR3 sequence: CASSSRTRLAGEEQYF. CDR3 DNA sequence: TGTGCCAGCAGTTCCCGAACGAGACTAGCGGGAGAGGAGCAGTACTTC.

At least ten counts were recorded for this clonotype. The chain combines TRBV9 with TRBJ2-7; D unclear. Deletions cut 2 bases from V and 0 bases from J, with 12 bases between. The CDR3 spans 15 residues. CDR1 and CDR2 (germline): SGDLS, YYNGEE. The CDR3 loop reads CASSVDGTSSYEQYF. The DNA of the CDR3 is TGTGCCAGCAGCGTCGACGGCACAAGCTCCTACGAGCAGTACTTC. Together with reference TRBV9 and TRBJ2-7, the CDR3 gives the full variable domain: DSGVTQTPKHLITATGQRVTLRCSPRSGDLSVYWYQQSLDQGLQFLIQYYNGEERAKGNILERFSAQQFPDLHSELNLSSLELGDSALYFCASSVDGTSSYEQYFGPGTRLTVT.

This clonotype appeared many times. This chain links TRBV11-2 with TRBJ1-1; D unclear. V lost 4 bases and J lost 1, with 10 bases in between. The CDR3 runs to 14 residues. The germline gives CDR1 SGHAT, CDR2 FQNNGV. As DNA, the CDR3 is TGTGCCAGCAGCTCCAAGGTGTGGAACACTGAAGCTTTCTTT. Translation: CASSSKVWNTEAFF. Full variable domain (rest looked up from reference TRBV11-2 and TRBJ1-1): EAGVAQSPRYKIIEKRQSVAFWCNPISGHATLYWYQQILGQGPKLLIQFQNNGVVDDSQLPKDRFSAERLKGVDSTLKIQPAKLEDSAVYLCASSSKVWNTEAFFGQGTRLTVV.

This clonotype has ten or more counts. V usage is TRBV28 and J usage is TRBJ2-3; 8 bases align to TRBD2. CDR3 length equals 16 residues. Germline V CDR1 and CDR2: MDHEN, SYDVKM. J was trimmed by 4 bases and V by 6 bases; bases with no gene match: 12. The DNA for the CDR3 is TGTGCCAGCAGGCACGGAAGCGGGAGAATTTCAGATACGCAGTATTTT. Encoded protein: CASRHGSGRISDTQYF.

This clonotype was seen repeatedly, ten times or more. The rearrangement links TRBV2 to TRBJ1-6, with D possibly matching TRBD1 (6 bases). V gave up 7 bases and J gave up 3 bases, with 7 bases separating them. The V gene's germline CDR1 is SNHLY and CDR2 FYNNEI. This CDR3 contains 13 residues. The CDR3 region is CASKGDYNSPLHF. The CDR3 coding sequence is TGTGCCAGCAAGGGGGACTATAATTCACCCCTCCACTTT.

This clonotype showed up many times. J is TRBJ1-5 and V is TRBV20-1, with 8 bases lining up with TRBD1. The CDR3 spans 14 residues. Trimming at V came to 1 base and at J to 5 bases, leaving 4 bases not matched to a gene. Germline assignment: CDR1 DFQATT and CDR2 SNEGSKA (reference sequence). CDR3 region: CSARGRQGYQPQHF. Written as DNA, the CDR3 is TGCAGTGCTAGAGGAAGACAGGGGTATCAGCCCCAGCATTTT.

This clonotype has ten or more counts. This rearrangement joins TRBV19 to TRBJ1-1, with D uncertain. V was shortened by 7 bases and J by 4 bases, with 10 bases between the two germline ends. This CDR3 is 12 amino acids long. Germline V CDR1 and CDR2: LNHDA, SQIVND (reference sequence). In DNA, the CDR3 is TGTGCCAGTAACTACGAGGGCACTGAAGCTTTCTTT. Translation gives CASNYEGTEAFF.

In this sample, this clonotype turned up many times. V gene TRBV20-1 combines with J gene TRBJ2-5; 9 bases fit TRBD1. Germline CDR1 is DFQATT and CDR2 is SNEGSKA (reference sequence). V lost 3 bases to trimming and J lost 4 bases; unmatched junction nucleotides: 6. The CDR3 is 14 amino acids. The CDR3 sequence: CSASGGQGGETQYF. The CDR3 nucleotides read TGCAGTGCTAGTGGGGGACAGGGAGGAGAGACCCAGTACTTC.

This clonotype was seen at least ten times. V usage is TRBV9 and J usage is TRBJ2-7, with 7 bases matching TRBD1. The CDR3 is made up of 16 amino acids. J lost 7 bases, V lost 3 bases, and 16 bases had no gene match. Germline assignment: CDR1 SGDLS and CDR2 YYNGEE. The CDR3 region is CASSATWTGRLREQYF. The CDR3, as DNA: TGTGCCAGCAGCGCTACCTGGACAGGCCGATTGCGTGAGCAGTACTTC.

There are many counts of this clonotype. The chain recombines TRBV19 with TRBJ1-2; 11 positions agree with TRBD1. The germline gives CDR1 LNHDA, CDR2 SQIVND (reference sequence). V was pared by 5 bases and J by 4 bases, with 3 bases of the junction left unmatched. The CDR3 runs to 14 residues. The CDR3 here is CASSFGTGGYGYTF. Written as DNA, the CDR3 is TGTGCCAGTAGTTTCGGGACAGGGGGCTATGGCTACACCTTC.

The table lists this clonotype with many counts. This chain uses TRBV6-2 or TRBV6-3 with TRBJ2-2; D perhaps matches TRBD2 (6 bases). CDR1 and CDR2 (germline): MNHEY, SVGEGT. CDR3 length equals 16 residues. Trimming removed 7 bases at V and 1 base at J, with 16 bases between. In nucleotides, the CDR3 is TGTGCCAGCATTAAGGCGGGACGGGAGAACACCGGGGAGCTGTTTTTT. Protein: CASIKAGRENTGELFF.